The 26 T cell receptor beta chains given below trace back to one sample, sequenced in a study of cytotoxic CD8 clonotypes in ibrutinib-treated CLL. Assay used: immunoSEQ multiplex PCR; TCRdb lists only in-frame clones, some missing. The table includes some 130,000 clones, approximately 90% detected once. The material was PBMCs, obtained after 12 months of ibrutinib treatment. The receptors derive from a human donor with chronic lymphocytic leukemia.

The genes are TRBV28 and TRBJ2-1; 10 bases match TRBD1. CDR3 size: 14 residues. Germline V CDR1 and CDR2: MDHEN, SYDVKM. V trimming: 5 bases; J trimming: 15 bases; junction bases outside the gene matches: 13. The CDR3 sequence is CASSPGTGAGTWFF. For the CDR3, the DNA is TGTGCCAGCAGTCCCGGGACAGGGGCAGGAACGTGGTTCTTC.

The V and J genes are TRBV23-1 and TRBJ1-5; possible D gene TRBD1, 5 bases. TRBV23-1 falls under the ORF class, with uncertain function. V was pared by 2 bases and J by 4 bases, with 12 bases between. This CDR3 has 15 amino acids. CDR3 DNA sequence: TGCGCCAGCAGTCAACCGGGACGCAGTAATCAGCCCCAGCATTTT. It yields the protein CASSQPGRSNQPQHF.

The V gene is TRBV19, the J gene TRBJ2-2; D is perhaps TRBD1 or TRBD2 (5 bases each). CDR3 length: 17 residues. The germline V gene has CDR1 LNHDA and CDR2 SQIVND (reference sequence). Trimming took 9 bases from V and 4 from J, leaving 24 bases between them. The CDR3 region is CASGTGLVLISTGELFF. CDR3 nucleotides: TGTGCCAGCGGGACGGGGCTGGTCCTAATCAGCACCGGGGAGCTGTTTTTT. Full variable domain (outside the CDR3, taken from reference TRBV19 and TRBJ2-2): DGGITQSPKYLFRKEGQNVTLSCEQNLNHDAMYWYRQDPGQGLRLIYYSQIVNDFQKGDIAEGYSVSREKKESFPLTVTSAQKNPTAFYLCASGTGLVLISTGELFFGEGSRLTVL.

V is TRBV7-3 and J is TRBJ2-1, with D possibly matching TRBD2 (6 bases). Trimming cost V 0 bases and J 0 bases, with 15 bases left between them. CDR1 and CDR2 from the germline V gene are SGHTA and FQGTGA. The CDR3 is 18 amino acids. This chain's CDR3 is CASSLTGLGGSSYNEQFF. The CDR3 nucleotides are TGTGCCAGCAGCTTAACGGGCCTGGGGGGAAGCTCCTACAATGAGCAGTTCTTC.

The chain joins TRBV27 to TRBJ2-7; TRBD2 agrees at 7 bases. Germline CDR1 reads MNHEY; CDR2 reads SMNVEV (reference sequence). The CDR3 contains 15 residues. V was clipped by 6 bases and J by 2 bases; unmatched bases: 10. CDR3 loop: CASSPSGLYTYEQYF. CDR3 DNA sequence: TGTGCCAGCAGCCCTAGCGGATTATACACCTACGAGCAGTACTTC.

This clone showed up just once. The gene calls are TRBV28 and TRBJ2-7, with no clear D. V shed 0 bases and J shed 0 bases, with 9 bases lying between them. CDR1 and CDR2 from the germline V gene are MDHEN and SYDVKM. The CDR3 spans 15 residues. The CDR3 here is CASSLWGADSYEQYF. The DNA for the CDR3 is TGTGCCAGCAGTTTATGGGGTGCCGACTCCTACGAGCAGTACTTC.

The chain uses TRBV7-2 and TRBJ2-3; D remains unclear. The CDR3 is 15 residues long. The germline V gene encodes CDR1 SGHTA and CDR2 FQGNSA. Trimming left V 4 bases short and J 3 bases short, with 14 bases between. CDR3: CASSSSSRATDTQYF. As DNA, the CDR3 is TGTGCCAGCAGCTCCAGCTCCCGGGCAACAGATACGCAGTATTTT.

The rearrangement joins TRBV7-2 to TRBJ2-2, with 9 bases fitting TRBD2. With 7 bases clipped from V and 7 bases from J, the junction kept 7 bases outside the gene matches. CDR3 length equals 14 residues. Germline V gene lookup returns CDR1 SGHTA and CDR2 FQGNSA. The CDR3 nucleotides are TGTGCCAGCAACGCGGGAGGGCCGGACGGGGAGCTGTTTTTT. Translated, it gives CASNAGGPDGELFF.

This clone was counted a single time. Here the CDR3 reads CASYGRGLNEKLFF. The DNA for the CDR3 is TGTGCCAGTTATGGCAGGGGTCTGAATGAAAAACTGTTTTTT. This chain uses TRBV19 with TRBJ1-4, with D possibly TRBD1 on 6 matching bases. V was clipped by 8 bases and J by 5 bases, with 15 bases between them. Looked up from germline, CDR1 is LNHDA and CDR2 is SQIVND (reference sequence). This CDR3 comprises 14 residues.

A few counts support this clone. The chain couples TRBV10-3 to TRBJ1-4; D not resolved. Trimming removed 0 bases from V and 5 bases from J, with 13 bases in between. The CDR3 has 16 amino acids. Germline V gene sequence: CDR1 ENHRY, CDR2 SYGVKD. The CDR3 coding sequence is TGTGCCATCAGTGAGTCCGTCCCGGGTTCAAATGAAAAACTGTTTTTT. Protein sequence: CAISESVPGSNEKLFF.

V is TRBV4-2 and J is TRBJ2-3; TRBD2 aligns across 8 bases. The CDR3 runs to 17 residues. Germline values: CDR1 LGHNA, CDR2 YNFKEQ. Trimming took 4 bases from V and 3 from J; bases not matched to a gene: 12. CDR3 nucleotides: TGTGCCAGCAGCCTATCATCCAGCGGGAGTGGAACAGATACGCAGTATTTT. It yields the protein CASSLSSSGSGTDTQYF.

The chain's CDR3 is CASSQAGQGAPENIQYF. The CDR3 coding sequence is TGTGCCAGCAGCCAAGCGGGACAGGGGGCGCCGGAAAACATTCAGTACTTC. The V and J genes are TRBV4-2 and TRBJ2-4; TRBD1 aligns across 12 bases. CDR1 is LGHNA and CDR2 is YNFKEQ in the germline V gene. The CDR3 extends over 17 amino acids. The V segment lost 1 base and the J segment 5 bases; nucleotides outside the gene matches: 6.

The rearrangement joins TRBV30 to TRBJ2-3; D possibly corresponds to TRBD2 (5 bases). V lost 0 bases and J 2 bases, leaving 9 bases between the germline ends. The CDR3 runs 14 residues. Germline V lookup: CDR1 GTSNPN, CDR2 SVGIG (reference sequence). In DNA, the CDR3 is TGTGCCTGGAGTGTTGGCGGGCTCACAGATACGCAGTATTTT. Amino acids: CAWSVGGLTDTQYF.

The V call is TRBV5-1, the J call TRBJ2-2, with 7 bases matching TRBD1. Germline V lookup: CDR1 SGHRS, CDR2 YFSETQ. The CDR3 is 15 amino acids. The trim removed 4 bases at V and 0 bases at J, leaving 3 bases unmatched. The CDR3 sequence: CASSTGQSNTGELFF. The CDR3 DNA sequence: TGCGCCAGCAGCACGGGACAGTCGAACACCGGGGAGCTGTTTTTT.

The chain has TRBV6-5 and TRBJ2-5; 7 nucleotides match TRBD1. V lost 5 bases, J lost 2 bases, and 2 bases stayed unmatched. The CDR3 spans 13 residues. Germline V CDR1 and CDR2: MNHEY, SVGAGI. CDR3 DNA sequence: TGTGCCAGCAGTAGGGGACAGCAAGAGACCCAGTACTTC. Its translation: CASSRGQQETQYF.

The genes are TRBV19 and TRBJ2-7; D unresolved. The CDR3 has 14 residues. Trimming removed 4 bases from V and 3 bases from J, with 13 bases in between. Per the germline V gene, CDR1 is LNHDA and CDR2 is SQIVND (reference sequence). CDR3 sequence: CASSTMMSRYEQYF. The CDR3 DNA follows: TGTGCCAGTAGTACTATGATGTCCCGCTACGAGCAGTACTTC.

This chain joins TRBV14 and TRBJ1-1; a possible D gene is TRBD1 (5 bases). CDR3 length: 15 amino acids. CDR1 SGHDN and CDR2 FVKESK come from the germline V gene. The V end lost 0 bases, the J end lost 1 base, and 9 bases lay between the germline ends. The CDR3 spells CASSQDLGPNTEAFF. In nucleotides, the CDR3 is TGTGCCAGCAGCCAAGATCTGGGGCCGAACACTGAAGCTTTCTTT.

This clone was recorded a few times. This chain uses TRBV2 with TRBJ1-4; possible D gene TRBD1, 5 bases. The CDR3 runs 14 residues. CDR1 and CDR2 (germline): SNHLY, FYNNEI. Trimming stripped 8 bases from V and 4 bases from J, with 14 bases between. DNA of the CDR3: TGTGCCAGCCGGACGTGGGGCAATAATGAAAAACTGTTTTTT. Translation: CASRTWGNNEKLFF.

The rearrangement uses TRBV7-3 and TRBJ2-1; perhaps TRBD2 as D (6 bases). CDR3 size: 13 residues. Germline V gene sequence: CDR1 SGHTA, CDR2 FQGTGA. Trimming removed 5 bases at V and 7 bases at J, with 12 bases between. CDR3 bases: TGTGCCAGCAGCCCGCGGGGCTTTAATGAGCAGTTCTTC. It codes for CASSPRGFNEQFF.

J is TRBJ2-2 and V is TRBV5-8; D is unclear. The length of the CDR3 is 14 residues. V lost 3 bases and J lost 4, with 10 bases in between. CDR1 and CDR2 from the germline V gene are SGHTS and YDEGEE. CDR3 bases: TGTGCCAGCAGCTCCCCCGGCACCACCGGGGAGCTGTTTTTT. As protein: CASSSPGTTGELFF.

This chain links TRBV9 with TRBJ2-7; no firm D call. Germline CDR1 reads SGDLS; CDR2 reads YYNGEE. The V and J ends lost 0 bases and 0 bases respectively, with 7 bases between them. The CDR3 loop spans 14 amino acids. In DNA, the CDR3 is TGTGCCAGCAGCGTAGGCCCAAGCTCCTACGAGCAGTACTTC. This gives the protein CASSVGPSSYEQYF.

V usage is TRBV28 and J usage is TRBJ1-2, with unresolved D. Germline V lookup: CDR1 MDHEN, CDR2 SYDVKM. The CDR3 loop spans 14 amino acids. With 1 base removed from V and 5 bases from J, the gap between germline ends came to 11 bases. This CDR3 is CASSLSQALYGYTF. CDR3 nucleotides: TGTGCCAGCAGTTTATCCCAAGCCCTATATGGCTACACCTTC.

The chain recombines TRBV5-1 with TRBJ2-1; D is unresolved. The V gene's germline CDR1 is SGHRS and CDR2 YFSETQ. This CDR3 has 14 residues. Trimming stripped 3 bases from V and 5 bases from J, with 12 bases between. The CDR3 sequence: CASSWGLSDNEQFF. The CDR3 region has the DNA TGCGCCAGCAGCTGGGGTCTAAGCGACAATGAGCAGTTCTTC.

The chain employs TRBV13 and TRBJ2-7; D remains ambiguous. CDR1 is PRHDT, CDR2 FYEKMQ, per germline (reference sequence). CDR3 size: 14 residues. Trimming stripped 3 bases from V and 0 bases from J, with 9 bases between. CDR3 loop: CASSLTSISYEQYF. The CDR3 region has the DNA TGTGCCAGCAGCTTGACATCCATCTCCTACGAGCAGTACTTC.

The rearrangement links TRBV20-1 to TRBJ1-1, with D uncertain. The CDR3 extends over 11 amino acids. Germline CDR1 is DFQATT and CDR2 is SNEGSKA (reference sequence). The CDR3 protein is CSELGNTEAFF. The CDR3 coding sequence is TGCAGCGAACTCGGGAACACTGAAGCTTTCTTT.

The chain links TRBV10-3 to TRBJ2-3; D might be TRBD2 (5 bases). Looked up from germline, CDR1 is ENHRY and CDR2 is SYGVKD. V dropped 7 bases and J dropped 5 bases, with 10 bases sitting between them. CDR3 length: 12 residues. The CDR3 DNA sequence: TGTGCCATCAAGGCGGCGGGAGATACGCAGTATTTT. Its translation: CAIKAAGDTQYF.